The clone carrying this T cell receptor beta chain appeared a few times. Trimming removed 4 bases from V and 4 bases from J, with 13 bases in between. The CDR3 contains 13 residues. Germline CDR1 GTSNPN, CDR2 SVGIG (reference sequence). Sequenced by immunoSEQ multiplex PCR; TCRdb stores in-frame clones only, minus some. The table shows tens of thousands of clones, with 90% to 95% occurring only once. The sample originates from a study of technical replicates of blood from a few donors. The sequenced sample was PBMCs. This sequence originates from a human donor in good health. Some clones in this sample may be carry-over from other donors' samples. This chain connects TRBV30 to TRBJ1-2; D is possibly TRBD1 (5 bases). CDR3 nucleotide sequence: TGTGCCTGGATCCAAATGGGGGGCTATGGCTACACCTTC. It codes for CAWIQMGGYGYTF.